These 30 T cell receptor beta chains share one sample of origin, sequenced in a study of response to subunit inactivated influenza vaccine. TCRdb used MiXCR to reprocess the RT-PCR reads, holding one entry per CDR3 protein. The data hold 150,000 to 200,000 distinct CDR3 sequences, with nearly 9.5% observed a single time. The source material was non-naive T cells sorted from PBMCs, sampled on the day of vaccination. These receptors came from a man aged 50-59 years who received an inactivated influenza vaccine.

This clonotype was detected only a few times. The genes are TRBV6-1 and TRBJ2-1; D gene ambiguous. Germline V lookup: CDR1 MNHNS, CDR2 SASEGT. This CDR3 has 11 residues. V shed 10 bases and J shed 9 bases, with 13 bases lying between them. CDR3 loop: CAIQIPLEQFF. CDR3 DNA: TGTGCCATCCAAATCCCGCTTGAGCAGTTCTTC.

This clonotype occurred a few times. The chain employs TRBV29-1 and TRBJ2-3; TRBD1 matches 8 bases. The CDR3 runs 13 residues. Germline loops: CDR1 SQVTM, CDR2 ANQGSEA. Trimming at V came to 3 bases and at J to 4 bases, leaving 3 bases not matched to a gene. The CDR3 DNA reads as TGCAGCGTTGATCAGGGGGCCGCAGATACGCAGTATTTT. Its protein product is CSVDQGAADTQYF.

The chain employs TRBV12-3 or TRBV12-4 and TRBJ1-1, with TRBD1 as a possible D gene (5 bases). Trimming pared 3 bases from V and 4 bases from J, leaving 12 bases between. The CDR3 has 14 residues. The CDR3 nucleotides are TGTGCCAGCAGTTTTAAGGGGACGGGCACTGAAGCTTTCTTT. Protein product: CASSFKGTGTEAFF.

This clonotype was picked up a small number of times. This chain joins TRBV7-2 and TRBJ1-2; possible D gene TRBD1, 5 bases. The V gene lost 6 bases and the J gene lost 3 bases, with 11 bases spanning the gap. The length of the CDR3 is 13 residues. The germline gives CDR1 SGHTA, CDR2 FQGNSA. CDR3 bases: TGTGCCAGCAGTGCGGGCAGGGACTATGGCTACACCTTC. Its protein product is CASSAGRDYGYTF. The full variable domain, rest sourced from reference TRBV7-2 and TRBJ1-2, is GAGVSQSPSNKVTEKGKDVELRCDPISGHTALYWYRQSLGQGLEFLIYFQGNSAPDKSGLPSDRFSAERTGGSVSTLTIQRTQQEDSAVYLCASSAGRDYGYTFGSGTRLTVV.

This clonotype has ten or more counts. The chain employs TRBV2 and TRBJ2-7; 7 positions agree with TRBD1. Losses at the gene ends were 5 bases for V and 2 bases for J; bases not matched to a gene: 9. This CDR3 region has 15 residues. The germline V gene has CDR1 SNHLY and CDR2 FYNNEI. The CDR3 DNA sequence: TGTGCCAGCAGTTACCGACAGGGAAGGACCTACGAGCAGTACTTC. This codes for CASSYRQGRTYEQYF.

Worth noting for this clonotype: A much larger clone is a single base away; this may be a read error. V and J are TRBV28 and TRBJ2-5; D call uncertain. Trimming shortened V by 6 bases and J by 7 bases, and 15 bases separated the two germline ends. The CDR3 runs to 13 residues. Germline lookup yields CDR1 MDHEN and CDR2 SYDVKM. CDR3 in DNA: TGTGCCAGCAGCCTTTCGCACGGCGGGACCCAGTACTTC. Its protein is CASSLSHGGTQYF. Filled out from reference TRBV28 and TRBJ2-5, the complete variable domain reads DVKVTQSSRYLVKRTGEKVFLECVQDMDHENMFWYRQDPGLGLRLIYFSYDVKMKEKGDIPEGYSVSREKKERFSLILESASTNQTSMYLCASSLSHGGTQYFGPGTRLLVL.

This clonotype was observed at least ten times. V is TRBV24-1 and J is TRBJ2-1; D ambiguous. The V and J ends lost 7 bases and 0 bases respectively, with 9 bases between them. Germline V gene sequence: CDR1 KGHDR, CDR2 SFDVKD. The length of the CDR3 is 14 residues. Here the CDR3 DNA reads TGTGCCACCAGGGCCTCGAGCTCCTACAATGAGCAGTTCTTC. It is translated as CATRASSSYNEQFF.

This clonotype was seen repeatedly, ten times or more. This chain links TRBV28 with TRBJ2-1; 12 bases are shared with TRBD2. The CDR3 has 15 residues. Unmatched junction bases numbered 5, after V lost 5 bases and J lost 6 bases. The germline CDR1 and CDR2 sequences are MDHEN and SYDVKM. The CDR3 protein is CASSASGRAFNEQFF. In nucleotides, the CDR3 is TGTGCCAGCAGTGCTAGCGGGAGGGCTTTCAATGAGCAGTTCTTC. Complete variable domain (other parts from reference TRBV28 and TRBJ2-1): DVKVTQSSRYLVKRTGEKVFLECVQDMDHENMFWYRQDPGLGLRLIYFSYDVKMKEKGDIPEGYSVSREKKERFSLILESASTNQTSMYLCASSASGRAFNEQFFGPGTRLTVL.

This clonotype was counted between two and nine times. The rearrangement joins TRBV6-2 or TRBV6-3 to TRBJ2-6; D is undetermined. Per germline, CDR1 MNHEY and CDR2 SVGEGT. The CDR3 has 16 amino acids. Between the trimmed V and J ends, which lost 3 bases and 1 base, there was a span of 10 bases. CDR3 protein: CASSYLLGSGANVLTF. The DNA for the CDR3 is TGTGCCAGCAGTTATCTGTTGGGGTCTGGGGCCAACGTCCTGACTTTC.

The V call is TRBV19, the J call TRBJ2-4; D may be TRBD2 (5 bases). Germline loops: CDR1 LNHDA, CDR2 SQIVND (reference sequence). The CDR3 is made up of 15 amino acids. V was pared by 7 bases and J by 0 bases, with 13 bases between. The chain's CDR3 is CASKVPGIAKNIQYF. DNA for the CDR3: TGTGCCAGTAAGGTTCCGGGAATAGCCAAAAACATTCAGTACTTC.

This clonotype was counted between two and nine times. The CDR3 is CASRPGGYMNTEAFF. The DNA of the CDR3 is TGCGCCAGCAGGCCTGGGGGGTATATGAACACTGAAGCTTTCTTT. The chain combines TRBV5-1 with TRBJ1-1; D may be TRBD1 (5 bases). V lost 5 bases and J lost 0, with 14 bases in between. The CDR3 consists of 15 residues. Germline V gene sequence: CDR1 SGHRS, CDR2 YFSETQ.

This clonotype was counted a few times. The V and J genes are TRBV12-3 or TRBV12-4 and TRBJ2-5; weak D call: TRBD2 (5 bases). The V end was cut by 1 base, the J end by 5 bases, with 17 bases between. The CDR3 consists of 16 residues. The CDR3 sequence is CASSLGPIGVGETQYF. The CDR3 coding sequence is TGTGCCAGCAGTTTAGGGCCTATCGGGGTTGGGGAGACCCAGTACTTC.

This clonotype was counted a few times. In DNA, the CDR3 is TGTGCCAGCAGCTTAACGTTACTAACTAGCGGCAGCACAGATACGCAGTATTTT. Residues: CASSLTLLTSGSTDTQYF. This rearrangement joins TRBV7-3 to TRBJ2-3; 8 bases match TRBD2. CDR3 size: 18 residues. Germline V gene data show CDR1 as SGHTA and CDR2 as FQGTGA. V shed 0 bases, J shed 0 bases, and the junction held 8 bases outside the gene matches. The full variable domain, with the rest looked up from reference TRBV7-3 and TRBJ2-3, is GAGVSQTPSNKVTEKGKYVELRCDPISGHTALYWYRQSLGQGPEFLIYFQGTGAADDSGLPNDRFFAVRPEGSVSTLKIQRTERGDSAVYLCASSLTLLTSGSTDTQYFGPGTRLTVL.

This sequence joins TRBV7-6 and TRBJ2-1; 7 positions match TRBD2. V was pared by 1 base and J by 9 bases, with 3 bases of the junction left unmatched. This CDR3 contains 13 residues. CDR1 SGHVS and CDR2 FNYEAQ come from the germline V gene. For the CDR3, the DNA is TGTGCCAGCAGCTTAGAGCGGGGAACTGAGCAGTTCTTC. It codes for CASSLERGTEQFF.

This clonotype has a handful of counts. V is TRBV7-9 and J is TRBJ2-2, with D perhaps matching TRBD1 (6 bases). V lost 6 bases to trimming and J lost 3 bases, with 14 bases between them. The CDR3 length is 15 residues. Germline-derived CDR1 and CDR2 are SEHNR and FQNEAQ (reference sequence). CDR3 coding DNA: TGTGCCAGCAGTAGGGCTGAGGGGGACACCGGGGAGCTGTTTTTT. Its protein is CASSRAEGDTGELFF.

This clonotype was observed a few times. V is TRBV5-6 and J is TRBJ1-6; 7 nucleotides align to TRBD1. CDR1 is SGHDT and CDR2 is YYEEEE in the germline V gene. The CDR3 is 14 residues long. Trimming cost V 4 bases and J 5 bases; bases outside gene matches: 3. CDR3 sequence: CASSGDSNNSPLHF. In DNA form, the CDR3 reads TGTGCCAGCAGCGGGGACAGTAATAATTCACCCCTCCACTTT.

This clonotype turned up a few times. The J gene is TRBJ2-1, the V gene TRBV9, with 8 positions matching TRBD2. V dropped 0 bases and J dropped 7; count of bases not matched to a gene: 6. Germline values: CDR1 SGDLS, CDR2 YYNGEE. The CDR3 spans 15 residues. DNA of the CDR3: TGTGCCAGCAGCGTAGCGGGAGGGCCGGGGAATGAGCAGTTCTTC. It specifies CASSVAGGPGNEQFF.

In DNA, the CDR3 is TGCGCCAGCAGCCAAGATCAGGTGGGGCGGGCTAGCGGGAGGGTCACAGATACGCAGTATTTT. Translation gives CASSQDQVGRASGRVTDTQYF. The V and J genes are TRBV4-1 and TRBJ2-3; 12 bases agree with TRBD2. Germline trimming cut 0 bases from V and 2 bases from J; bases unmatched to any gene: 15. There are 21 residues in the CDR3. From germline, CDR1 is MGHRA and CDR2 YSYEKL.

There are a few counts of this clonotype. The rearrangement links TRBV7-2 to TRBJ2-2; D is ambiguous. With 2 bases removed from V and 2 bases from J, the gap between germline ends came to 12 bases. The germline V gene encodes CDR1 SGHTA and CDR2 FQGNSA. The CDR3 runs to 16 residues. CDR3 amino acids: CASSLMGGANTGELFF. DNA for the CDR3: TGTGCCAGCAGCTTAATGGGCGGAGCCAACACCGGGGAGCTGTTTTTT.

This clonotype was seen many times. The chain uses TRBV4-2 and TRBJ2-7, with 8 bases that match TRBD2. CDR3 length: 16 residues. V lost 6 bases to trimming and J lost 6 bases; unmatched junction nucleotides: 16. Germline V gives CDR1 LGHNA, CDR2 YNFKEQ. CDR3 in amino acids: CASSQTIFGAGGEQYF. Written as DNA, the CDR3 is TGTGCCAGCAGTCAAACCATATTCGGCGCGGGAGGCGAGCAGTACTTC.

Written as DNA, the CDR3 is TGTGCCAGCAGCCTTTCTAGCGGCATCTCCTACGAGCAGTACTTC. This sequence encodes CASSLSSGISYEQYF. The chain uses TRBV11-2 and TRBJ2-7; 7 nucleotides line up with TRBD2. V lost 5 bases to trimming and J lost 0 bases; unmatched junction nucleotides: 7. The CDR3 length is 15 residues. From germline, CDR1 is SGHAT and CDR2 FQNNGV.

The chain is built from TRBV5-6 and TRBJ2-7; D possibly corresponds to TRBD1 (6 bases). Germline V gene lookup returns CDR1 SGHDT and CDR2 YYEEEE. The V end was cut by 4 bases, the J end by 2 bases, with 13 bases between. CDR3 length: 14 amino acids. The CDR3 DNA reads TGTGCCAGCAGCCTCTGGGACAACACCTACGAGCAGTACTTC. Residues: CASSLWDNTYEQYF.

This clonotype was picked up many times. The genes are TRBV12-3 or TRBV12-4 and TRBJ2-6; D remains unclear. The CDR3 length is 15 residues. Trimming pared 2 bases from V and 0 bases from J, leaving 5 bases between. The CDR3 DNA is TGTGCCAGCAGTTTAAGGAACTCTGGGGCCAACGTCCTGACTTTC. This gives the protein CASSLRNSGANVLTF.

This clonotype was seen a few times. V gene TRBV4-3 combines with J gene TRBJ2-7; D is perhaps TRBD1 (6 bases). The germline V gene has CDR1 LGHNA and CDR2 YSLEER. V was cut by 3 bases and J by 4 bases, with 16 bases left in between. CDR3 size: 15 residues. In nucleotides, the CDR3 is TGCGCCAGCAGCCATGCCACGGGACAACCTTACGAGCAGTACTTC. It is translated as CASSHATGQPYEQYF.

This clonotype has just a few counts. As DNA, the CDR3 is TGTGCCAGCAGCCAAGAGAGAGGGAAAAGCTATGGCTACACCTTC. Translating it yields CASSQERGKSYGYTF. The gene calls are TRBV4-2 and TRBJ1-2; D remains unclear. The germline V and J ends were trimmed by 0 bases and 4 bases, with 12 bases remaining between them. This CDR3 spans 15 amino acids. Germline-derived CDR1 and CDR2 are LGHNA and YNFKEQ.

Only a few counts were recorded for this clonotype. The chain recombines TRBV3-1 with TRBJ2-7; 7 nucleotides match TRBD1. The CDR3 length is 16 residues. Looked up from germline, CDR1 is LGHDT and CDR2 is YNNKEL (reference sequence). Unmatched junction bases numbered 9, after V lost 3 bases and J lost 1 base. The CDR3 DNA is TGTGCCAGCAGCCACCTCAGGGGACAGCGATCCTACGAGCAGTACTTC. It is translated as CASSHLRGQRSYEQYF.

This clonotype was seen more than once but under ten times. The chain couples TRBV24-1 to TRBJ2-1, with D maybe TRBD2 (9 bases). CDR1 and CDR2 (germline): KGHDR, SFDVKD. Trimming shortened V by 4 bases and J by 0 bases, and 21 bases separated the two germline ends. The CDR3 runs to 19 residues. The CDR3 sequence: CATSDQGASGASSYNEQFF. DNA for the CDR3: TGTGCCACCAGTGACCAGGGGGCTAGCGGGGCCAGCTCCTACAATGAGCAGTTCTTC.

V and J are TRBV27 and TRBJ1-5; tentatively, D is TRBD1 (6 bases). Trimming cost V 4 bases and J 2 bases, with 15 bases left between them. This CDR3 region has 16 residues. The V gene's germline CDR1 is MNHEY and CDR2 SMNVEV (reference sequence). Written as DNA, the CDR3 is TGTGCCAGCAGTTCCAAAGGGAGACAGGGCAATCAGCCCCAGCATTTT. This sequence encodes CASSSKGRQGNQPQHF.

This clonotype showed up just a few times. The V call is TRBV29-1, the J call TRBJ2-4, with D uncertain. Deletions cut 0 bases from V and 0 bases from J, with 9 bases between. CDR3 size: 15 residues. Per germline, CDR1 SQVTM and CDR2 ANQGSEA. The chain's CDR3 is CSVEEGTLAKNIQYF. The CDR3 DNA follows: TGCAGCGTTGAAGAAGGAACGCTAGCCAAAAACATTCAGTACTTC.

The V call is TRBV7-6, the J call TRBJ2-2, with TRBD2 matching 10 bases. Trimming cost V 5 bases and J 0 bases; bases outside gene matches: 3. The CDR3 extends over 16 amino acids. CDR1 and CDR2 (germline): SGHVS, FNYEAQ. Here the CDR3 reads CASSKTSGANTGELFF. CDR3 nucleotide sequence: TGTGCCAGCAGCAAAACTAGCGGGGCGAACACCGGGGAGCTGTTTTTT.